This is a list of T cell receptor beta chains from one sample in a study of blood T cell repertoires in COVID-19. Repertoires were generated with immunoSEQ multiplex PCR, while TCRdb's copy carries only in-frame clones and drops some. The sample includes about 170,000 clones, approximately 82% of them seen just once. The sample taken for sequencing was peripheral blood. The receptor set was obtained from a woman aged 65 to 85 who had recovered from COVID-19. Both conserved end residues are part of each CDR3. A D gene is named only where the DNA matches it firmly. Clone size is stated in some rows and not others, as once, few, many or a class when expanded.

TRBJ2-7 | TRBV7-9 | once | TRBD1 | CASSFGPQGLRYEQYF | TGTGCCAGCAGCTTCGGCCCACAGGGGTTAAGGTACGAGCAGTACTTC
TRBJ1-1 | TRBV2 | NA | TRBD1 | CASSTRTGMNTEAFF | TGTGCCAGCAGTACCCGGACAGGAATGAACACTGAAGCTTTCTTT
TRBJ2-5 | TRBV3-1/TRBV3-2 | NA | TRBD2 | CASSQAAGTQRGDF | TGTGCCAGCAGCCAAGCCGCCGGGACTCAACGGGGGGACTTC
TRBJ2-1 | TRBV29-1 | few | TRBD1 | CSVEGPGQGSYNEQFF | TGCAGCGTTGAAGGTCCGGGACAGGGGTCCTACAATGAGCAGTTCTTC
TRBJ1-2 | TRBV19 | NA | TRBD1 | CASRLGQGRDYGYTF | TGTGCCAGTAGACTCGGACAGGGGAGGGACTATGGCTACACCTTC
TRBJ1-2 | TRBV7-2 | NA | NA | CASSFLPLFNYGYTF | TGTGCCAGCAGCTTCCTTCCACTCTTTAACTATGGCTACACCTTC
TRBJ2-7 | TRBV25-1 | NA | TRBD2 | CASARTSGRDEQYF | TGTGCCAGCGCGAGAACTAGCGGGAGAGACGAGCAGTACTTC
TRBJ1-2 | TRBV24-1 | NA | TRBD1 | CATSEAGQVGGYTF | TGTGCCACCAGTGAGGCGGGACAGGTCGGTGGCTACACCTTC
TRBJ1-2 | TRBV5-1 | NA | NA | CASSLGLGDYGYTF | TGCGCCAGCAGCTTGGGCCTGGGCGACTATGGCTACACCTTC
TRBJ2-3 | TRBV7-3 | NA | TRBD2 | CASSNLADSSTDTQYF | TGTGCCAGCAGCAACCTAGCGGACTCTAGCACAGATACGCAGTATTTT
TRBJ2-2 | TRBV27 | NA | TRBD1 | CASSHRQGWTGELFF | TGTGCCAGCAGTCACCGACAGGGATGGACCGGGGAGCTGTTTTTT
TRBJ2-1 | TRBV7-9 | NA | NA | CASSPGPSVYEQFF | TGTGCCAGCAGCCCGGGGCCTAGCGTCTATGAGCAGTTCTTC
TRBJ1-1 | TRBV21-1 | NA | NA | CASRGLESRNTEAFF | TGTGCCAGCAGGGGGCTTGAGTCGAGGAACACTGAAGCTTTCTTT
TRBJ2-2 | TRBV28 | NA | TRBD2 | CASRRAGGTGELFF | TGTGCCAGCAGGAGGGCGGGGGGCACCGGGGAGCTGTTTTTT
TRBJ2-7 | TRBV19 | NA | TRBD2 | CASSPSGRGEQYF | TGTGCCAGTAGTCCAAGCGGGAGGGGCGAGCAGTACTTC
TRBJ2-1 | TRBV24-1 | few | TRBD2 | CATSDPGGLREQFF | TGTGCCACCAGTGATCCGGGGGGGCTCCGTGAGCAGTTCTTC
TRBJ1-2 | TRBV6-1 | NA | TRBD1 | CASSEAVPGGSISIGYGYTF | TGTGCCAGCAGTGAAGCGGTGCCAGGGGGCTCCATTTCGATAGGCTATGGCTACACCTTC
TRBJ1-5 | TRBV15 | NA | NA | CATRGGASNGGQPQHF | TGTGCCACCCGCGGGGGGGCCTCGAACGGAGGTCAGCCCCAGCATTTT
TRBJ2-6 | TRBV28 | NA | NA | CASTGGAPGANVLTF | TGTGCCAGCACCGGTGGGGCCCCGGGGGCCAACGTCCTGACTTTC
TRBJ2-7 | TRBV6-2/TRBV6-3 | NA | TRBD2 | CASSFQRASGSEEQYF | TGTGCCAGCAGTTTCCAAAGGGCTAGCGGGAGTGAGGAGCAGTACTTC
TRBJ2-1 | TRBV7-9 | NA | NA | CASSPKGGGLYNEQFF | TGTGCCAGCAGCCCCAAGGGAGGGGGTTTGTACAATGAGCAGTTCTTC
TRBJ2-2 | TRBV27 | NA | TRBD2 | CASRPGTSGSLTNTGELFF | TGTGCCAGCAGACCCGGGACTAGCGGGAGCCTCACGAACACCGGGGAGCTGTTTTTT
TRBJ1-1 | TRBV2 | NA | NA | CASSGEIRGTEAFF | TGTGCCAGCAGTGGGGAGATTCGGGGCACTGAAGCTTTCTTT
TRBJ1-5 | TRBV4-1 | NA | TRBD1 | CASSQDGGTAVGQPQHF | TGCGCCAGCAGCCAAGATGGTGGGACAGCGGTCGGTCAGCCCCAGCATTTT
TRBJ2-3 | TRBV5-4 | NA | NA | CASSKDSRDTQYF | TGTGCCAGCAGCAAGGACTCTCGGGATACGCAGTATTTT